This TCR beta chain was captured in a study of blood T cell repertoires in COVID-19. Per the original methods: From reference gene primer amplification, estimates of nucleated cell counts were derived. Profiled with immunoSEQ multiplex PCR; TCRdb holds only in-frame clones, not every one. V and J calls and clone size are given by that table; D and trimming were obtained from the DNA. This table has 210,000 or so clones, approximately 84% appearing once. The origin of this receptor is a man in his 60s who had recovered from COVID-19. Sample: PBMCs or T cells enriched from blood (not recorded which).

The CDR3 protein is CASSQDPGIRGYTF. Here the CDR3 DNA reads TGTGCCAGCAGCCAAGACCCGGGGATCCGGGGCTACACCTTC. The chain carries TRBV3-1 (or the pseudogene TRBV3-2) and TRBJ1-2; D remains unclear. The V gene lost 0 bases and the J gene lost 8 bases, with 13 bases spanning the gap. The length of the CDR3 is 14 residues. Germline CDR1 LGHDT, CDR2 YNNKEL (reference sequence).